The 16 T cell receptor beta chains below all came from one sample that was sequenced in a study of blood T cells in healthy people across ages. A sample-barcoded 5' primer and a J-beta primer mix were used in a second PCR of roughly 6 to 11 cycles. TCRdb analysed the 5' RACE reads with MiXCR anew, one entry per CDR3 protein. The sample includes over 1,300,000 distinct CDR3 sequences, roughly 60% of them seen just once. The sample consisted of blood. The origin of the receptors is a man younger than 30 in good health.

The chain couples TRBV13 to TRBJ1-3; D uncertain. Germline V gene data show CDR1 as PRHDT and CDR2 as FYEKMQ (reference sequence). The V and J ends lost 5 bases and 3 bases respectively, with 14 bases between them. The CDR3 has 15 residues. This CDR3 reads CASSRWTSFGNTIYF. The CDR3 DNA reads TGTGCCAGCAGCCGATGGACCAGCTTTGGAAACACCATATATTTT. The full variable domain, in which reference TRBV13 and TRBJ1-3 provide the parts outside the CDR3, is AAGVIQSPRHLIKEKRETATLKCYPIPRHDTVYWYQQGPGQDPQFLISFYEKMQSDKGSIPDRFSAQQFSDYHSELNMSSLELGDSALYFCASSRWTSFGNTIYFGEGSWLTVV.

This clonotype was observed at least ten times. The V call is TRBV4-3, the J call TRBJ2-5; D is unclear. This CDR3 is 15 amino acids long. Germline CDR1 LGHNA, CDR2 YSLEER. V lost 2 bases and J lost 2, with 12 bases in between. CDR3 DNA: TGCGCCAGCAGCCAAAGCACCGGATATCAAGAGACCCAGTACTTC. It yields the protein CASSQSTGYQETQYF.

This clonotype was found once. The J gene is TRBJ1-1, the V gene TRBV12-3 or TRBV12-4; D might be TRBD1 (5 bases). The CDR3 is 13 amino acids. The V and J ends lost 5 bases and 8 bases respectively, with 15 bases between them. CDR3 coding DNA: TGTGCCAGCAGTCTCCGCGAACAGGCCGAAGCTTTCTTT. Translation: CASSLREQAEAFF.

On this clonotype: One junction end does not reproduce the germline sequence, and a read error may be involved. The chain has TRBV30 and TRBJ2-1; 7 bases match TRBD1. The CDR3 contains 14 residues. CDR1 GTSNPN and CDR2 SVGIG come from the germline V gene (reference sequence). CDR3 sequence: CAWSKGQLYHEQFF. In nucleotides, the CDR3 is TGTGCCTGGAGTAAGGGACAGCTCTACCATGAGCAGTTCTTC.

In DNA form, the CDR3 reads TGTGCCAGCAGTCTTCCGACAGGGTGGTCCTACGAGCAGTACTTC. This translates into CASSLPTGWSYEQYF. The rearrangement links TRBV2 to TRBJ2-7; 7 positions agree with TRBD1. The J segment lost 1 base and the V segment lost 5 bases, leaving 8 bases of the junction unmatched. In germline, CDR1 is SNHLY, CDR2 FYNNEI. This CDR3 comprises 15 residues.

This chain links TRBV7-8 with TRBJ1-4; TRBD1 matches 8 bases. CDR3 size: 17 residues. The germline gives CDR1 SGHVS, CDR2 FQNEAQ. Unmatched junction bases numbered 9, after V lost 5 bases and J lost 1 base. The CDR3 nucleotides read TGTGCCAGCAGCATCGGACAGGGCGATAGAACTAATGAAAAACTGTTTTTT. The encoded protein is CASSIGQGDRTNEKLFF.

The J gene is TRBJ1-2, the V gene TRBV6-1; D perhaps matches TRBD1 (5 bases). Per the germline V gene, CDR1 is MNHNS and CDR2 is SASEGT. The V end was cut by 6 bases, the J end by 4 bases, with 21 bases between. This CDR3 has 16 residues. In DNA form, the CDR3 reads TGTGCCAGCAGCGACCCGAAGGTCAGGGATATCTATGGCTACACCTTC. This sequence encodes CASSDPKVRDIYGYTF.

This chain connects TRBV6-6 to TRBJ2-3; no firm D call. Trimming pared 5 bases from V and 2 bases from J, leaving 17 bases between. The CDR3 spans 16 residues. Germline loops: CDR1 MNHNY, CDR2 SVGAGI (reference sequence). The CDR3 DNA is TGTGCCAGCAGTCCAGCCCGAGGAACTTCCACAGATACGCAGTATTTT. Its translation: CASSPARGTSTDTQYF.

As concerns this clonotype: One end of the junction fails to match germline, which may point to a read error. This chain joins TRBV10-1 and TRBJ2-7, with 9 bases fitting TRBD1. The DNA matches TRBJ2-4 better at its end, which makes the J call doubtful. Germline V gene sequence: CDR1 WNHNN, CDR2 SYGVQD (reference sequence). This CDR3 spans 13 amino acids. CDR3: CVSSPGTGFIQYF. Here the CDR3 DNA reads TGCGTCAGCAGTCCCGGGACAGGGTTCATTCAGTACTTC.

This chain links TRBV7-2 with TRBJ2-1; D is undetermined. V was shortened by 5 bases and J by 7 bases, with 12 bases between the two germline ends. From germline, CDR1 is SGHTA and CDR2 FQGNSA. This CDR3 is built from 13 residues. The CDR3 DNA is TGTGCCAGCAGCCCCATGCCTGAGAATGAGCAGTTCTTC. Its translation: CASSPMPENEQFF.

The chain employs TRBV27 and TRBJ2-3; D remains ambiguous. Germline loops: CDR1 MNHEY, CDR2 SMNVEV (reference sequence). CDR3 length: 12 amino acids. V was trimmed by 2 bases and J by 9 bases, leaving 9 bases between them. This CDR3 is CASSLVGVTQYF. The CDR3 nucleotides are TGTGCCAGCAGTTTAGTTGGGGTCACGCAGTATTTT.

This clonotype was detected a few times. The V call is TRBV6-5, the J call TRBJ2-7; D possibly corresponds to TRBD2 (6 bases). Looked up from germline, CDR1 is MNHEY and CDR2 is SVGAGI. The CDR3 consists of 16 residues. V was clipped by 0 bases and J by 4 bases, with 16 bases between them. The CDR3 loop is CASSYSAGRSLYEQYF. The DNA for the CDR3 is TGTGCCAGCAGTTACTCGGCGGGACGGAGTTTATACGAGCAGTACTTC.

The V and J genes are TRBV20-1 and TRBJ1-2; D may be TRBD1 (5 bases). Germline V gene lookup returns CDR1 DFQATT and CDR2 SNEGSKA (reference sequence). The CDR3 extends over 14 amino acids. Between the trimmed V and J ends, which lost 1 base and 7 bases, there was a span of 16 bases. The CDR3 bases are TGCAGTGCTAGAGGCATCTTGGGGGTTGTTGGCTACACCTTC. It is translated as CSARGILGVVGYTF.

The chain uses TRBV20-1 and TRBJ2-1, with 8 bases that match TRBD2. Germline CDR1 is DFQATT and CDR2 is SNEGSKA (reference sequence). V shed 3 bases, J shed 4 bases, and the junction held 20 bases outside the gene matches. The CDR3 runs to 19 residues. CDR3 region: CSARKSASGWPLKYNEQFF. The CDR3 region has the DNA TGCAGTGCTAGGAAGTCGGCTAGCGGGTGGCCACTCAAATACAATGAGCAGTTCTTC.

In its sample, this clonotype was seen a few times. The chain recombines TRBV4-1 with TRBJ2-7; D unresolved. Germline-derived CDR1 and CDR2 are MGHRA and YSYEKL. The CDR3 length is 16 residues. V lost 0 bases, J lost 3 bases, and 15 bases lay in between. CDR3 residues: CASSQDMGPNLYEQYF. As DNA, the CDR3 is TGCGCCAGCAGCCAAGATATGGGCCCGAACCTCTACGAGCAGTACTTC.

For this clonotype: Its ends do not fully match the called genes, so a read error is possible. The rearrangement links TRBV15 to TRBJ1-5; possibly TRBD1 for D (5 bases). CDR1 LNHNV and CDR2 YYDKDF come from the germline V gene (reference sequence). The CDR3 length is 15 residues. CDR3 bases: TGTGCCGCCAGCCGACAGCCAAATAGCAATCAGCCCCAGCATTTT. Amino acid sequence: CAASRQPNSNQPQHF.